The next 7 T cell receptor beta chains were all read from a single sample in a study of OX40 agonist ivuxolimab in advanced cancers. TCRdb's copy holds only in-frame clones and misses some; the assay was immunoSEQ multiplex PCR. The sample consists of approximately 49,000 clones, around 85% of them appearing once. Specimen: CD4+ or CD8+ T cells sorted from blood, collected in a trial of the OX40 agonist ivuxolimab. The receptor source for this set is an adult with an advanced solid tumor such as melanoma, head and neck, liver or kidney cancer.

The gene calls are TRBV15 and TRBJ2-2, with 9 nucleotides matching TRBD1. Germline CDR1 reads LNHNV; CDR2 reads YYDKDF (reference sequence). There are 17 residues in the CDR3. V trimming: 0 bases; J trimming: 3 bases; junction bases outside the gene matches: 5. CDR3 sequence (DNA): TGTGCCACCAGCAGAGAACGAAGGACAGGGGACACCGGGGAGCTGTTTTTT. It encodes CATSRERRTGDTGELFF.

The J gene is TRBJ2-2, the V gene TRBV7-8, with TRBD2 identical over 7 bases. With 2 bases clipped from V and 5 bases from J, the junction kept 2 bases outside the gene matches. Per the germline V gene, CDR1 is SGHVS and CDR2 is FQNEAQ. The CDR3 has 14 residues. CDR3 sequence (DNA): TGTGCCAGCAGCTTATTGCGGGGGACCGGGGAGCTGTTTTTT. This encodes CASSLLRGTGELFF.

This clone occurred once. The gene calls are TRBV30 and TRBJ2-3; TRBD2 is a possible D gene (5 bases). Germline values: CDR1 GTSNPN, CDR2 SVGIG (reference sequence). CDR3 length: 11 amino acids. V lost 5 bases and J 3 bases, leaving 6 bases between the germline ends. The CDR3 spells CAWGGTDTQYF. The CDR3 DNA reads TGTGCCTGGGGAGGAACAGATACGCAGTATTTT.

The chain has TRBV11-2 and TRBJ2-2; D is unresolved. V gave up 2 bases and J gave up 4 bases, with 11 bases separating them. The CDR3 covers 15 residues. The germline V gene encodes CDR1 SGHAT and CDR2 FQNNGV. CDR3 protein: CASSLSGVLTGELFF. The CDR3 DNA reads as TGTGCCAGCAGCTTAAGTGGGGTCCTCACCGGGGAGCTGTTTTTT.

This clone has just one count. The rearrangement links TRBV6-1 to TRBJ2-1; D is undetermined. This CDR3 comprises 15 residues. V was cut by 4 bases and J by 0 bases, with 10 bases left in between. The germline V gene encodes CDR1 MNHNS and CDR2 SASEGT. Written as DNA, the CDR3 is TGTGCCAGCAGTGGGCGGCTTTCCTCCTACAATGAGCAGTTCTTC. Translating gives CASSGRLSSYNEQFF.

The chain links TRBV27 to TRBJ2-3; D perhaps matches TRBD1 (5 bases). CDR1 MNHEY and CDR2 SMNVEV come from the germline V gene (reference sequence). This CDR3 spans 15 amino acids. The ends were cut back, 3 bases at V and 2 bases at J, with 12 bases in the middle. CDR3 DNA sequence: TGTGCCAGCAGTTTCAGGGATCCCCCCACAGATACGCAGTATTTT. Protein sequence: CASSFRDPPTDTQYF.

The chain has TRBV10-3 and TRBJ1-4, with D possibly TRBD1 on 5 matching bases. The V end lost 3 bases, the J end lost 2 bases, and 22 bases lay between the germline ends. The germline V gene has CDR1 ENHRY and CDR2 SYGVKD. The CDR3 runs 19 residues. CDR3 bases: TGTGCCATCAGTGAATCGTTCGTCCGCCTTGGGGACACTAATGAAAAACTGTTTTTT. Its translation is CAISESFVRLGDTNEKLFF.